Each of the 6 T cell receptor beta chains below was sequenced from the same sample in a study of blood T cell repertoires in COVID-19. Clones were sequenced by immunoSEQ multiplex PCR, and TCRdb holds only the in-frame ones, with some missing. This sample carries some 220,000 clones, approximately 85% of them seen once, and the ten largest clones take over 2.5%. Sequences were obtained from peripheral blood. These receptors came from a man aged 50 or older who had recovered from COVID-19.

Details on this clone: The same CDR3 can be traced to other DNA sequences in this sample. The chain is built from TRBV28 and TRBJ2-2; tentatively, D is TRBD1 (6 bases). Deletions cut 5 bases from V and 5 bases from J, with 9 bases between. The CDR3 covers 13 residues. Per germline, CDR1 MDHEN and CDR2 SYDVKM. CDR3: CASSLTGTGELFF. The CDR3 DNA sequence: TGTGCCAGCAGTCTCACAGGGACCGGGGAGCTGTTTTTT. Variable domain in full (rest from reference TRBV28 and TRBJ2-2): DVKVTQSSRYLVKRTGEKVFLECVQDMDHENMFWYRQDPGLGLRLIYFSYDVKMKEKGDIPEGYSVSREKKERFSLILESASTNQTSMYLCASSLTGTGELFFGEGSRLTVL.

V usage is TRBV30 and J usage is TRBJ2-5; TRBD2 agrees at 8 bases. The CDR3 has 14 residues. Germline-derived CDR1 and CDR2 are GTSNPN and SVGIG (reference sequence). V shed 1 base, J shed 2 bases, and the junction held 3 bases outside the gene matches. CDR3 region: CAWSALAVQETQYF. In nucleotides, the CDR3 is TGTGCCTGGAGTGCACTAGCGGTTCAAGAGACCCAGTACTTC.

Note on this clone: The sample holds other DNA sequences that translate to the same CDR3. The V and J genes are TRBV7-9 and TRBJ2-7; TRBD1 might be the D (5 bases). Trimming left V 2 bases short and J 0 bases short, with 11 bases between. The CDR3 is 15 residues long. The V gene's germline CDR1 is SEHNR and CDR2 FQNEAQ (reference sequence). CDR3 sequence (DNA): TGTGCCAGCAGCTTAACAGGCCTTAGCTCCTACGAGCAGTACTTC. Translating it yields CASSLTGLSSYEQYF.

The rearrangement links TRBV28 to TRBJ1-4, with a tentative D call TRBD1 (5 bases). Trimming removed 8 bases from V and 0 bases from J, with 22 bases in between. CDR3 length equals 18 residues. From germline, CDR1 is MDHEN and CDR2 SYDVKM. The CDR3, as DNA: TGTGCCAGCTCCCCAGGGAAAATTAAGGTTTCAACTAATGAAAAACTGTTTTTT. This sequence encodes CASSPGKIKVSTNEKLFF.

The chain joins TRBV28 to TRBJ2-1; 7 bases fit TRBD2. The CDR3 loop spans 15 amino acids. Germline V gives CDR1 MDHEN, CDR2 SYDVKM. Trimming removed 1 base from V and 3 bases from J; junction bases left unmatched: 3. CDR3 loop: CASSLFGTNYNEQFF. The CDR3 bases are TGTGCCAGCAGTTTATTTGGGACTAACTACAATGAGCAGTTCTTC.

This chain uses TRBV4-1 with TRBJ2-1; TRBD2 agrees at 13 bases. Per germline, CDR1 MGHRA and CDR2 YSYEKL. The CDR3 extends over 16 amino acids. V lost 2 bases, J lost 8 bases, and 6 bases stayed unmatched. CDR3 sequence reads: CASSQPGLAGIDEQFF. The CDR3, as DNA: TGCGCCAGCAGCCAACCGGGACTAGCGGGAATCGATGAGCAGTTCTTC.